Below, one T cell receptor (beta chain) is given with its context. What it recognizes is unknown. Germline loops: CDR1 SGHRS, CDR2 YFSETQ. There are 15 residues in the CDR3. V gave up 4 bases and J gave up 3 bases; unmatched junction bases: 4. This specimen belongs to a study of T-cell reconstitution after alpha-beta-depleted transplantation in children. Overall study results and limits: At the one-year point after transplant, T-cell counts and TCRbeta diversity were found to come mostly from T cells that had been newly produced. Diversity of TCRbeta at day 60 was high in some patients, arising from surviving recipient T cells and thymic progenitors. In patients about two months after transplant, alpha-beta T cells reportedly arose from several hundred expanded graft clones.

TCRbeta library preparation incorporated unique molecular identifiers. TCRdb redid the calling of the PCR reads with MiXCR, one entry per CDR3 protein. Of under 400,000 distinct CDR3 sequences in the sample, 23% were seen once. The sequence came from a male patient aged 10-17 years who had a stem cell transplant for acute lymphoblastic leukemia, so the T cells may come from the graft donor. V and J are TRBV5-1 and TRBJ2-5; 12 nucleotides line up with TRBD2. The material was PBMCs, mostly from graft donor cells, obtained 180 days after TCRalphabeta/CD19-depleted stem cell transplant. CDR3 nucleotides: TGCGCCAGCAGCCAAAGGACTAGCGGGAAAGAGACCCAGTACTTC. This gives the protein CASSQRTSGKETQYF.